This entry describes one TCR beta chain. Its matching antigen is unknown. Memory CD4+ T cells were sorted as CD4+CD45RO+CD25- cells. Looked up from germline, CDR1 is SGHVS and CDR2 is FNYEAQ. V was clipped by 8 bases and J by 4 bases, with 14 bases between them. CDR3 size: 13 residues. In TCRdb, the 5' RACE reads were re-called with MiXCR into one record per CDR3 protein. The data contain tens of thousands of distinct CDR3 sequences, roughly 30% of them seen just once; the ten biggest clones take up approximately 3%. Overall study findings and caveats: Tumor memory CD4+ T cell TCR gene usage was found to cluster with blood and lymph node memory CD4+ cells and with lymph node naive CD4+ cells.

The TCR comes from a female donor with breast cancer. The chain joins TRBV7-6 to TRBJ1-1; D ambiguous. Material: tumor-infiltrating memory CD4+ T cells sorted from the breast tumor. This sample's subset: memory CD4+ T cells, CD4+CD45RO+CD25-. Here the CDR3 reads CASGRVVGTEAFF. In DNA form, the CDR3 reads TGTGCCAGCGGCCGAGTGGTGGGCACTGAAGCTTTCTTT.